The clone carrying this T cell receptor beta chain is identified as medium-sized from frequency. Its antigen is not identified. The data stem from a study of CXCR3-negative and CXCR3-positive naive CD8 T cells. Identification of naive CD8+ T cells rested on CD45RO-CCR7+CD27+CD95- status. The libraries of TRB cDNA were constructed through 5' RACE using UMI labels. TCRdb reanalyzed the 5' RACE reads, giving one entry per CDR3 protein sequence and no DNA. Seen in this sample are roughly 3,600 distinct CDR3 sequences; the ten most common clones hold approximately 2%. General study results and limits: Each naive subset displayed comparably high diversity, whereas memory CD8+ cells displayed much lower diversity.

The sequenced material came from naive CXCR3- CD8+ T cells from blood. Subset meaning: CD45RO-CCR7+CD27+CD95- naive CD8+ T cells lacking CXCR3 (TNR3-). The receptor was derived from a human donor in good health. Some clones in this sample may be carry-over from other donors' samples.

The CDR3: CASSYPGDTRSGYTF. The rearrangement uses TRBV6-2 or TRBV6-3 and TRBJ1-2; TCRdb names TRBD1, which stays unverified in the absence of DNA. The length of the CDR3 is 15 residues. The V gene's germline CDR1 is MNHEY and CDR2 SVGEGT.